These T cell receptor beta chains were read from a single sample in a study of OX40 agonist ivuxolimab in advanced cancers. Profiling relied on immunoSEQ multiplex PCR, and the TCRdb table lists in-frame clones only, not all of them. The sample has 35,000 to 45,000 clones, around 83% seen once. The sequences come from CD4+ or CD8+ T cells sorted from blood, collected in a trial of the OX40 agonist ivuxolimab. These receptors were obtained from an adult with an advanced solid tumor such as melanoma, head and neck, liver or kidney cancer. The CDR3 runs from the conserved cysteine through the conserved F or W. The order of the fields is V gene, D gene, clone size, J gene, CDR3 length, CDR3 DNA, CDR3 protein. D genes are given only for firm matches. Expanded clones get a size class; other rows say once, few or many, or leave the size out.

v_gene: TRBV27
d_gene: -
abundance: medium-sized
j_gene: TRBJ2-3
len: 13
CDR3nt: TGTGCCAGCAGTTCCCTAAACACAGATACGCAGTATTTT
CDR3aa: CASSSLNTDTQYF

v_gene: TRBV15
d_gene: TRBD1
abundance: -
j_gene: TRBJ1-1
len: 15
CDR3nt: TGTGCCACCAGCAGAGACCGGGACAGGGGCACTGAAGCTTTCTTT
CDR3aa: CATSRDRDRGTEAFF

v_gene: TRBV30
d_gene: -
abundance: -
j_gene: TRBJ2-7
len: 13
CDR3nt: TGTGCCTGGAGTGTATGGGACGGGAGCGAGCAGTACTTC
CDR3aa: CAWSVWDGSEQYF

v_gene: TRBV10-3
d_gene: -
abundance: -
j_gene: TRBJ2-2
len: 13
CDR3nt: TGTGCCATCAGCCCCGGGGCCACCGGGGAGCTGTTTTTT
CDR3aa: CAISPGATGELFF

v_gene: TRBV11-2
d_gene: -
abundance: -
j_gene: TRBJ2-1
len: 9
CDR3nt: TGTGCCACCCCGCATGAGCAGTTCTTC
CDR3aa: CATPHEQFF

v_gene: TRBV7-2
d_gene: TRBD1
abundance: -
j_gene: TRBJ2-7
len: 15
CDR3nt: TGTGCCAGCAGCTTCCCCGGGACAGCAACGTACGAGCAGTACTTC
CDR3aa: CASSFPGTATYEQYF

v_gene: TRBV6-1
d_gene: TRBD2
abundance: once
j_gene: TRBJ2-3
len: 15
CDR3nt: TGTGCCAGCCCGCGGACTAGCGGGAGCACAGATACGCAGTATTTT
CDR3aa: CASPRTSGSTDTQYF

v_gene: TRBV25-1
d_gene: -
abundance: few
j_gene: TRBJ2-5
len: 15
CDR3nt: TGTGCCAGCAGGGGATCGGGGACAAACCAAGAGACCCAGTACTTC
CDR3aa: CASRGSGTNQETQYF

v_gene: TRBV6-1
d_gene: TRBD2
abundance: -
j_gene: TRBJ2-5
len: 16
CDR3nt: TGTGCCAGCAGTGAGGAGGCTAGCGGGTACCAAGAGACCCAGTACTTC
CDR3aa: CASSEEASGYQETQYF

v_gene: TRBV5-1
d_gene: -
abundance: -
j_gene: TRBJ2-1
len: 15
CDR3nt: TGCGCCAGCAGCAGGGCGACGCCCGTCGCCAATGAGCAGTTCTTC
CDR3aa: CASSRATPVANEQFF

v_gene: TRBV28
d_gene: -
abundance: -
j_gene: TRBJ2-7
len: 12
CDR3nt: TGTGCCAGCGCCCAGCTACGGTACGAGCAGTACTTC
CDR3aa: CASAQLRYEQYF

v_gene: TRBV2
d_gene: -
abundance: -
j_gene: TRBJ2-7
len: 15
CDR3nt: TGTGCCAGCAGTGAATGGGGCAGGGGGGACTACGAGCAGTACTTC
CDR3aa: CASSEWGRGDYEQYF

v_gene: TRBV6-1
d_gene: -
abundance: once
j_gene: TRBJ2-3
len: 14
CDR3nt: TGTGCCAGCAGCCTTGGCCCCAGTGAGGATACGCAGTATTTT
CDR3aa: CASSLGPSEDTQYF

v_gene: TRBV7-8
d_gene: TRBD1
abundance: -
j_gene: TRBJ2-7
len: 16
CDR3nt: TGTGCCAGCAGACTCCAAGGGACAGGGGGCACGAACGAGCAGTACTTC
CDR3aa: CASRLQGTGGTNEQYF

v_gene: TRBV14
d_gene: -
abundance: -
j_gene: TRBJ2-7
len: 15
CDR3nt: TGTGCCAGCAGCCACCCGGGGGACCGAACGTACGAGCAGTACTTC
CDR3aa: CASSHPGDRTYEQYF

v_gene: TRBV28
d_gene: -
abundance: -
j_gene: TRBJ2-7
len: 19
CDR3nt: TGTGCCAGCAGTCCCCCGGACCACCTCCGACAGAACAATTATTACGAGCAGTACTTC
CDR3aa: CASSPPDHLRQNNYYEQYF

v_gene: TRBV6-4
d_gene: TRBD2
abundance: -
j_gene: TRBJ2-2
len: 16
CDR3nt: TGTGCCAGCAGTGACTTGGCTAGCGGGGGCACCGGGGAGCTGTTTTTT
CDR3aa: CASSDLASGGTGELFF

v_gene: TRBV6-5
d_gene: -
abundance: -
j_gene: TRBJ2-7
len: 13
CDR3nt: TGTGCCAGCAGATTGGGACCGACCTACGAGCAGTACTTC
CDR3aa: CASRLGPTYEQYF

v_gene: TRBV28
d_gene: TRBD1
abundance: -
j_gene: TRBJ1-5
len: 16
CDR3nt: TGTGCCAGCAGTTTATCACAGGGGGAGAGCAATCAGCCCCAGCATTTT
CDR3aa: CASSLSQGESNQPQHF

v_gene: TRBV7-9
d_gene: -
abundance: -
j_gene: TRBJ1-1
len: 16
CDR3nt: TGTGCCAGCAGCTCCTCACTTACGGGAGGGAACACTGAAGCTTTCTTT
CDR3aa: CASSSSLTGGNTEAFF

v_gene: TRBV6-5
d_gene: -
abundance: -
j_gene: TRBJ2-7
len: 13
CDR3nt: TGTGCCAGCAGTCCACGAGACGGTTACGAGCAGTACTTC
CDR3aa: CASSPRDGYEQYF

v_gene: TRBV10-1
d_gene: -
abundance: -
j_gene: TRBJ1-1
len: 13
CDR3nt: TGCGCCAGCAGTACAGGGATTAACACTGAAGCTTTCTTT
CDR3aa: CASSTGINTEAFF

v_gene: TRBV27
d_gene: TRBD2
abundance: -
j_gene: TRBJ2-3
len: 14
CDR3nt: TGTGCCAGCAGCGGGACTAGCGGCACAGATACGCAGTATTTT
CDR3aa: CASSGTSGTDTQYF

v_gene: TRBV7-8
d_gene: -
abundance: -
j_gene: TRBJ1-1
len: 15
CDR3nt: TGTGCCAGCAGCTTAGTCCGGTCACCCTACACTGAAGCTTTCTTT
CDR3aa: CASSLVRSPYTEAFF

v_gene: TRBV5-4
d_gene: -
abundance: -
j_gene: TRBJ1-2
len: 12
CDR3nt: TGTGCCAGCAGCTCCTCGGCCTATGGCTACACCTTC
CDR3aa: CASSSSAYGYTF

v_gene: TRBV6-7
d_gene: -
abundance: few
j_gene: TRBJ1-2
len: 13
CDR3nt: TGTGCCAGCAGTTCCCGGGACCTCTATGGCTACACCTTC
CDR3aa: CASSSRDLYGYTF

v_gene: TRBV30
d_gene: TRBD1
abundance: -
j_gene: TRBJ2-3
len: 15
CDR3nt: TGTGCCTGGAGTTATGGGACAGCTAGCACAGATACGCAGTATTTT
CDR3aa: CAWSYGTASTDTQYF

v_gene: TRBV27
d_gene: TRBD2
abundance: -
j_gene: TRBJ2-7
len: 14
CDR3nt: TGTGCCAGCAGTCTAACTAGCGAAGGCGACGAGCAGTACTTC
CDR3aa: CASSLTSEGDEQYF

v_gene: TRBV6-1
d_gene: -
abundance: -
j_gene: TRBJ1-5
len: 13
CDR3nt: TGTGCCAGCAGTGAATTGCGAGGTCAGCCCCAGCATTTT
CDR3aa: CASSELRGQPQHF

v_gene: TRBV10-2
d_gene: -
abundance: -
j_gene: TRBJ2-1
len: 19
CDR3nt: TGCGCCAGCAGTGGTAGCGGAAATGGGATAATACTACCTTACAATGAGCAGTTCTTC
CDR3aa: CASSGSGNGIILPYNEQFF

v_gene: TRBV4-3
d_gene: -
abundance: -
j_gene: TRBJ2-7
len: 15
CDR3nt: TGCGCCAGCAGCCAAGATATCGCGGCAGGGGAGGTGCAGTACTTC
CDR3aa: CASSQDIAAGEVQYF

v_gene: TRBV7-9
d_gene: TRBD2
abundance: -
j_gene: TRBJ2-3
len: 15
CDR3nt: TGTGCCAGCAGCTTTACTAGCGGGAGGCAAAATACGCAGTATTTT
CDR3aa: CASSFTSGRQNTQYF

v_gene: TRBV18
d_gene: TRBD1
abundance: -
j_gene: TRBJ2-1
len: 15
CDR3nt: TGTGCCAGCTCACCCCGGGACAGGGTGGAGGATGAGCAGTTCTTC
CDR3aa: CASSPRDRVEDEQFF

v_gene: TRBV4-1
d_gene: TRBD2
abundance: once
j_gene: TRBJ2-1
len: 16
CDR3nt: TGCGCCAGCAGCCAAGAGGGAGGGACTAGCATAGGTGAGCAGTTCTTC
CDR3aa: CASSQEGGTSIGEQFF

v_gene: TRBV7-9
d_gene: -
abundance: -
j_gene: TRBJ2-7
len: 12
CDR3nt: TGTGCCAGCAGCTTAGACTGGGTGGCCCCTGACTTC
CDR3aa: CASSLDWVAPDF

v_gene: TRBV5-1
d_gene: -
abundance: -
j_gene: TRBJ2-5
len: 18
CDR3nt: TGCGCCAGCAGCTTGGGAAACCTAGGGGGGGCAGGTCAGGAGACCCAGTACTTC
CDR3aa: CASSLGNLGGAGQETQYF

v_gene: TRBV6-6
d_gene: TRBD2
abundance: once
j_gene: TRBJ2-7
len: 13
CDR3nt: TGTGCCAGCTGGGAGGGTGGGTTTGACGAGCAGTACTTC
CDR3aa: CASWEGGFDEQYF

v_gene: TRBV29-1
d_gene: TRBD2
abundance: -
j_gene: TRBJ2-1
len: 16
CDR3nt: TGCAGCGTTGGGGGGGGAACAGCGGGAGCCTACAATGAGCAGTTCTTC
CDR3aa: CSVGGGTAGAYNEQFF

v_gene: TRBV6-1
d_gene: TRBD2
abundance: -
j_gene: TRBJ2-7
len: 15
CDR3nt: TGTGCCAGCAGTGAAGCACTAGCGGGCTCCTACGAGCAGTACTTC
CDR3aa: CASSEALAGSYEQYF

v_gene: TRBV19
d_gene: -
abundance: -
j_gene: TRBJ2-1
len: 15
CDR3nt: TGTGCCAGTAGTGAAGGTCTTAGCTCCTACAATGAGCAGTTCTTC
CDR3aa: CASSEGLSSYNEQFF

v_gene: TRBV5-1
d_gene: TRBD1
abundance: -
j_gene: TRBJ2-7
len: 15
CDR3nt: TGCGCCAGCAGCATCCGCGGACAGGGCTCCTACGAGCAGTACTTC
CDR3aa: CASSIRGQGSYEQYF

v_gene: TRBV14
d_gene: -
abundance: once
j_gene: TRBJ1-4
len: 15
CDR3nt: TGTGCCAGCAGCCTATACCGGTCACGAAATGAAAAACTGTTTTTT
CDR3aa: CASSLYRSRNEKLFF

v_gene: TRBV5-1
d_gene: TRBD2
abundance: few
j_gene: TRBJ2-7
len: 18
CDR3nt: TGCGCCAGCAGCTTACTAGGGCCGACTAGCGGGGGATCCTACGAGCAGTACTTC
CDR3aa: CASSLLGPTSGGSYEQYF

v_gene: TRBV7-8
d_gene: TRBD2
abundance: -
j_gene: TRBJ2-5
len: 16
CDR3nt: TGTGCCAGCAGCCCGCGGACTAGCGCTCTCCAAGAGACCCAGTACTTC
CDR3aa: CASSPRTSALQETQYF

v_gene: TRBV5-4
d_gene: -
abundance: -
j_gene: TRBJ2-7
len: 12
CDR3nt: TGTGCCAGCAGCTTACCGGTCTACGAGCAGTACTTC
CDR3aa: CASSLPVYEQYF

v_gene: TRBV19
d_gene: TRBD2
abundance: -
j_gene: TRBJ2-3
len: 16
CDR3nt: TGTGCCAGTAGTGCGCTAGCGGGGGGAAGTCCAGATACGCAGTATTTT
CDR3aa: CASSALAGGSPDTQYF

v_gene: TRBV9
d_gene: -
abundance: once
j_gene: TRBJ2-1
len: 13
CDR3nt: TGTGCCAGCAGCCCCGCAAGCTACAATGAGCAGTTCTTC
CDR3aa: CASSPASYNEQFF